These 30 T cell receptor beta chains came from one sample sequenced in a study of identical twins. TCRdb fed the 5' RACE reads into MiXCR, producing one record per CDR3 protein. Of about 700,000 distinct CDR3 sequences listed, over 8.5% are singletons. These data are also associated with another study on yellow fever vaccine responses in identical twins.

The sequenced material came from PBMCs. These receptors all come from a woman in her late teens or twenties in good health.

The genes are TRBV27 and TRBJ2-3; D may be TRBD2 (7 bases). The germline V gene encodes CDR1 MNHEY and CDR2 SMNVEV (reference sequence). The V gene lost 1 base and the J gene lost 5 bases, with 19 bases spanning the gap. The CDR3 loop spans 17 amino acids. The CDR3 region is CASSLCSGGAYVDTQYF. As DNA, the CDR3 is TGTGCCAGCAGTTTATGTTCGGGGGGCGCGTATGTAGATACGCAGTATTTT.

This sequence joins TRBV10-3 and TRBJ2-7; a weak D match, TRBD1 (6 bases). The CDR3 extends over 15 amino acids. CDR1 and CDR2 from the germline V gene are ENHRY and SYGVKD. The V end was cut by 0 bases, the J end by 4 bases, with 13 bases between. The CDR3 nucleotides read TGTGCCATCAGTGAGTCGACAGGTAGATGGTACGAGCAGTACTTC. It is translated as CAISESTGRWYEQYF.

DNA for the CDR3: TGCGCCAGCAGCTTGGGTCATAGCGGGAAATCCTACAATGAGCAGTTCTTC. Amino acids: CASSLGHSGKSYNEQFF. The J gene is TRBJ2-1, the V gene TRBV5-1; 8 bases are shared with TRBD2. Germline CDR1 and CDR2: SGHRS and YFSETQ. The length of the CDR3 is 17 residues. The V segment lost 0 bases and the J segment 1 base; nucleotides outside the gene matches: 6.

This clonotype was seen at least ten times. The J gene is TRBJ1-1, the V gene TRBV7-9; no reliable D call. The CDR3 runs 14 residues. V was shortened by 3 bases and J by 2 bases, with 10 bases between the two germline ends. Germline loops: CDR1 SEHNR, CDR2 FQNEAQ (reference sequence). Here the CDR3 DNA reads TGTGCCAGCAGCTTTTCGGGGTTCAACACTGAAGCTTTCTTT. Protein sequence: CASSFSGFNTEAFF. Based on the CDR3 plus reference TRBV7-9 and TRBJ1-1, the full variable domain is DTGVSQNPRHKITKRGQNVTFRCDPISEHNRLYWYRQTLGQGPEFLTYFQNEAQLEKSRLLSDRFSAERPKGSFSTLEIQRTEQGDSAMYLCASSFSGFNTEAFFGQGTRLTVV.

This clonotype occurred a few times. DNA for the CDR3: TGTGCCAGCAGTTTAGGTCCGGGGGGTAATGAAAAACTGTTTTTT. Encoded protein: CASSLGPGGNEKLFF. This chain joins TRBV27 and TRBJ1-4, with D possibly matching TRBD1 (5 bases). This CDR3 comprises 15 residues. CDR1 is MNHEY, CDR2 SMNVEV, per germline (reference sequence). With 2 bases removed from V and 4 bases from J, the gap between germline ends came to 11 bases.

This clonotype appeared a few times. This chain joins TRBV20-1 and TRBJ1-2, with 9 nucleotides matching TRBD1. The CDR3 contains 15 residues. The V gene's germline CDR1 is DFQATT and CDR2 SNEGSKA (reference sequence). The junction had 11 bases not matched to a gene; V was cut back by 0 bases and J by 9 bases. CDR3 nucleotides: TGCAGTGCTAGAGACCCCGGGACAGGGAGTTATCGCTACACCTTC. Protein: CSARDPGTGSYRYTF.

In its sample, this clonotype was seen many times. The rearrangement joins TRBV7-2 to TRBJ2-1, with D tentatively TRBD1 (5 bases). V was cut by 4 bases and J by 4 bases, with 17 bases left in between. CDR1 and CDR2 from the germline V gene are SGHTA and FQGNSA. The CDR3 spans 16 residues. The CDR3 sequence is CASSSKRKGKYNEQFF. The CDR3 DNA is TGTGCCAGCAGCTCCAAAAGAAAGGGGAAATACAATGAGCAGTTCTTC.

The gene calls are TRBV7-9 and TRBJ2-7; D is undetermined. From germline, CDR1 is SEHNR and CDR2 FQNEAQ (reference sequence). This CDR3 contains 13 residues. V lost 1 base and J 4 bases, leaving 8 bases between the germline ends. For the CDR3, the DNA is TGTGCCAGCAGCTTAGACAAGACATACGAGCAGTACTTC. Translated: CASSLDKTYEQYF.

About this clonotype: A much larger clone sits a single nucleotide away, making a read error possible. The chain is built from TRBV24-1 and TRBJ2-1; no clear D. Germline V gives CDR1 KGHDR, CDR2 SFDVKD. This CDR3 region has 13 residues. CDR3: CATSDLAQYERFF. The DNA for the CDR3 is TGTGCCACCAGTGATTTGGCGCAGTATGAGCGGTTCTTC.

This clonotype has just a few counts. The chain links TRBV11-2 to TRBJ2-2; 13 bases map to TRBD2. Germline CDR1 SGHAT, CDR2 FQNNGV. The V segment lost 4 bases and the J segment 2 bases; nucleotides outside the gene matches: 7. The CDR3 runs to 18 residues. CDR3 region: CASSSPRTSGGNTGELFF. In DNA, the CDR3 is TGTGCCAGCAGCTCTCCTAGGACTAGCGGGGGAAACACCGGGGAGCTGTTTTTT.

This CDR3 is CSARQGAGYGYTF. In DNA form, the CDR3 reads TGCAGTGCAAGACAGGGGGCGGGGTATGGCTACACCTTC. The chain joins TRBV20-1 to TRBJ1-2; 10 nucleotides match TRBD1. Germline values: CDR1 DFQATT, CDR2 SNEGSKA (reference sequence). The CDR3 sequence is 13 residues long. V shed 6 bases, J shed 5 bases, and the junction held 6 bases outside the gene matches.

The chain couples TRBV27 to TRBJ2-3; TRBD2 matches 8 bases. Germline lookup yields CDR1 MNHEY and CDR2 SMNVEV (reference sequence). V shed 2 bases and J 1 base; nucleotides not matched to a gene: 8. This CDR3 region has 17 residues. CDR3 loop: CASSLTWSGSGTDTQYF. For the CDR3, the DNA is TGTGCCAGCAGTTTAACCTGGAGCGGGAGTGGCACAGATACGCAGTATTTT.

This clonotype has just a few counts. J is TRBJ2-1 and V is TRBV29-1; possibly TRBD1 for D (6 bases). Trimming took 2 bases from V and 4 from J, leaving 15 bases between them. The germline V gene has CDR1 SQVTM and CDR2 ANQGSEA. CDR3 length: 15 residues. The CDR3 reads CSVERDTKKYNEQFF. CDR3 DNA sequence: TGCAGCGTTGAACGGGACACCAAAAAATACAATGAGCAGTTCTTC.

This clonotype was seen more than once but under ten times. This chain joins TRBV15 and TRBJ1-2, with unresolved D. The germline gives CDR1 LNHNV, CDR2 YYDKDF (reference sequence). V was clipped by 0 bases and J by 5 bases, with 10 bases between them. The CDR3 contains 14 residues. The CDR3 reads CATSRDTGGYGYTF. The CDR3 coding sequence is TGTGCCACCAGCAGAGATACGGGAGGATATGGCTACACCTTC. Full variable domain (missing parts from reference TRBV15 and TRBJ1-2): DAMVIQNPRYQVTQFGKPVTLSCSQTLNHNVMYWYQQKSSQAPKLLFHYYDKDFNNEADTPDNFQSRRPNTSFCFLDIRSPGLGDTAMYLCATSRDTGGYGYTFGSGTRLTVV.

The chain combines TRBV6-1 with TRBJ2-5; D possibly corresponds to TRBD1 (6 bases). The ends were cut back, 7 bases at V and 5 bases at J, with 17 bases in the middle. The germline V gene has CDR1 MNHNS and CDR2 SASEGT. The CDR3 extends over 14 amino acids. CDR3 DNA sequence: TGTGCCAGCACCCTAAAGGCAGGGGTTGAGACCCAGTACTTC. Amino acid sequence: CASTLKAGVETQYF.

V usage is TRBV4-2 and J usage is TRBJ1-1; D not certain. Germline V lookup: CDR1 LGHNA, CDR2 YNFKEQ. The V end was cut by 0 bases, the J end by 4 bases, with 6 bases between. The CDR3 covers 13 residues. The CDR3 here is CASSQDLATEAFF. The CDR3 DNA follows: TGTGCCAGCAGCCAAGATTTAGCCACTGAAGCTTTCTTT.

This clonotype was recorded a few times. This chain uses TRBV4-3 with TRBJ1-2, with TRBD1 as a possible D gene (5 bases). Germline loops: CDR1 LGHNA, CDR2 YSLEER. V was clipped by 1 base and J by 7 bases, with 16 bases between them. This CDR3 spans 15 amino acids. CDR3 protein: CASSQVRSGMSGYTF. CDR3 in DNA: TGCGCCAGCAGCCAAGTACGTTCAGGGATGAGTGGCTACACCTTC.

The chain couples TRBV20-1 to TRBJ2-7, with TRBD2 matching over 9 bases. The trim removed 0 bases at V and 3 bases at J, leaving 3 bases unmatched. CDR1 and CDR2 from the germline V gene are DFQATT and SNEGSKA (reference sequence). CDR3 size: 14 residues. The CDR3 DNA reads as TGCAGTGCTAGAGATATAGCGGGAGTCTACGAGCAGTACTTC. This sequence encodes CSARDIAGVYEQYF.

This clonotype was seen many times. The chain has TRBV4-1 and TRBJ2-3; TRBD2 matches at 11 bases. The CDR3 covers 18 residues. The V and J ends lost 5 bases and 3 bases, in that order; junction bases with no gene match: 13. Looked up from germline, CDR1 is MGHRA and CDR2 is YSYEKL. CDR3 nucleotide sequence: TGCGCCAGCAGCTATAGCGGGAGGGCACCCCCAGGTACAGATACGCAGTATTTT. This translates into CASSYSGRAPPGTDTQYF.

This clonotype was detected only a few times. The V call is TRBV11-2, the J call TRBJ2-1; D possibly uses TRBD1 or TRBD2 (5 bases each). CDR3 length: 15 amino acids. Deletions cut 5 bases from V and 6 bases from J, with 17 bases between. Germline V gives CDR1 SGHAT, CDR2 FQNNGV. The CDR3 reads CASSLSGTAGNEQFF. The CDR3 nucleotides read TGTGCCAGCAGCCTATCCGGGACGGCCGGCAATGAGCAGTTCTTC.

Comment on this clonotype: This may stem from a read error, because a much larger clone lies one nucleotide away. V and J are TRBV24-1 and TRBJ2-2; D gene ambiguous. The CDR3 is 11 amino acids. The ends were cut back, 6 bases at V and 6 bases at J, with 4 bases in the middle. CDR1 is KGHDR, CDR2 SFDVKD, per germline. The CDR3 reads CATSMSGELFF. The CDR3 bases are TGTGCCACCAGTATGTCCGGGGAGCTGTTTTTT.

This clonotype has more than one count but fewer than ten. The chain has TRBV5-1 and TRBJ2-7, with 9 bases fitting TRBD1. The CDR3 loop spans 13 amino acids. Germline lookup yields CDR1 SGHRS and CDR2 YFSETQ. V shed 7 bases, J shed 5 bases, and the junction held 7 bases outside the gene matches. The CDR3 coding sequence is TGCGCCAGCGGGACAGGGATGGGGGACGAGCAGTACTTC. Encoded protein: CASGTGMGDEQYF.

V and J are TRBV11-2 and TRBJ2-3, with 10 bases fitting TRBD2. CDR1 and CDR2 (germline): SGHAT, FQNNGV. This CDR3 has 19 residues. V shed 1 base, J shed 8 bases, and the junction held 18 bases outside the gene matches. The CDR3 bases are TGTGCCAGCAGCTTAGTAGTTTTCCCCCTTAGCGGGAGGTTGGGTACGCAGTATTTT. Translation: CASSLVVFPLSGRLGTQYF.

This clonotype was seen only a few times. CDR3 amino acids: CASSLALKEQYF. DNA for the CDR3: TGTGCCAGCAGCCTAGCGCTTAAGGAGCAGTACTTC. The rearrangement uses TRBV28 and TRBJ2-7; possible D gene TRBD2, 6 bases. Germline CDR1 and CDR2: MDHEN and SYDVKM. Trimming shortened V by 6 bases and J by 7 bases, and 13 bases separated the two germline ends. The CDR3 extends over 12 amino acids. Filled out from reference TRBV28 and TRBJ2-7, the complete variable domain reads DVKVTQSSRYLVKRTGEKVFLECVQDMDHENMFWYRQDPGLGLRLIYFSYDVKMKEKGDIPEGYSVSREKKERFSLILESASTNQTSMYLCASSLALKEQYFGPGTRLTVT.

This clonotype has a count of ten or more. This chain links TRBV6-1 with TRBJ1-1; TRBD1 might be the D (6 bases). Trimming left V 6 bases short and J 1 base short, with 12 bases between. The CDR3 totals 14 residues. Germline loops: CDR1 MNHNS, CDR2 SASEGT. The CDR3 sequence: CASSHRAENTEAFF. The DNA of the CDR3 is TGTGCCAGCAGCCACAGGGCGGAGAACACTGAAGCTTTCTTT.

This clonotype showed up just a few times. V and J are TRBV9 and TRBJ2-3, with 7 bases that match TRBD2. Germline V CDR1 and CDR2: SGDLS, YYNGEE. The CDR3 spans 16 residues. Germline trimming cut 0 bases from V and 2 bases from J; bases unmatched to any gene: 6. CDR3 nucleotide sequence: TGTGCCAGCAGCGTAGTCGCGGGGGTGTACACAGATACGCAGTATTTT. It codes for CASSVVAGVYTDTQYF. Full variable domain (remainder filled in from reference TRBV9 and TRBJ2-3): DSGVTQTPKHLITATGQRVTLRCSPRSGDLSVYWYQQSLDQGLQFLIQYYNGEERAKGNILERFSAQQFPDLHSELNLSSLELGDSALYFCASSVVAGVYTDTQYFGPGTRLTVL.

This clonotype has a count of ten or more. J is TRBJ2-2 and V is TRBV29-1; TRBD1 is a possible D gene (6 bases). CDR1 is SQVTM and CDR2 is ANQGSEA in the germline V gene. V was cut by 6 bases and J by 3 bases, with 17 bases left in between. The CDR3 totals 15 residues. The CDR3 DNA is TGCAGCGTCGGTATGGGGGCGCGGGACACCGGGGAGCTGTTTTTT. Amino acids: CSVGMGARDTGELFF.

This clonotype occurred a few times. This CDR3 reads CASSYGSDSNYGYTF. As DNA, the CDR3 is TGTGCCAGCAGTTACGGGTCAGATTCCAACTATGGCTACACCTTC. This chain links TRBV6-5 with TRBJ1-2; D unresolved. Between the trimmed V and J ends, which lost 2 bases and 2 bases, there was a span of 12 bases. There are 15 residues in the CDR3. Germline values: CDR1 MNHEY, CDR2 SVGAGI.

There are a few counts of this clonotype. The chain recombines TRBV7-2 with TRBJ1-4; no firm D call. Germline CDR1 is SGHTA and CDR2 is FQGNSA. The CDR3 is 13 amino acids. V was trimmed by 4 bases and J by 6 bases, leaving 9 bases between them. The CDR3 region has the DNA TGTGCCAGCAGCTCCCCAGTTTATGAAAAACTGTTTTTT. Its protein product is CASSSPVYEKLFF.

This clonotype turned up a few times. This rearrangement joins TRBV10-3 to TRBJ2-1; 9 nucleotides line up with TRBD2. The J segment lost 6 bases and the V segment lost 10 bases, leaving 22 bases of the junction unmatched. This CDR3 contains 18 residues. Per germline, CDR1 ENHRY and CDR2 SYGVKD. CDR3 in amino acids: CATGAGVAGEDWTNEQFF. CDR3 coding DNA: TGTGCCACCGGGGCGGGGGTAGCGGGAGAAGACTGGACCAATGAGCAGTTCTTC.